What follows are 20 T cell receptor beta chains derived from one specimen sequenced in a study of blood T cell repertoires in COVID-19. Libraries were prepared by immunoSEQ multiplex PCR; TCRdb keeps only in-frame clonotypes and omits some of them. The data show about 270,000 clones, around nine tenths seen once. Sequenced input: peripheral blood. These receptors came from a man aged 40-49 years who had recovered from COVID-19.

The chain links TRBV5-4 to TRBJ2-5; D uncertain. Trimming pared 4 bases from V and 0 bases from J, leaving 4 bases between. The germline CDR1 and CDR2 sequences are SGHNT and YYREEE (reference sequence). This CDR3 has 12 residues. The CDR3 spells CASSPYQETQYF. The CDR3 bases are TGTGCCAGCAGCCCCTACCAAGAGACCCAGTACTTC.

This chain links TRBV19 with TRBJ2-3; 10 positions agree with TRBD1. There are 15 residues in the CDR3. With V trimmed by 8 bases and J by 4 bases, 9 bases remained unmatched. Germline CDR1 LNHDA, CDR2 SQIVND (reference sequence). The CDR3 bases are TGTGCCAGTCTGTCCGGGACAGGGGACCCAGATACGCAGTATTTT. Residues: CASLSGTGDPDTQYF. The full variable domain, with the rest looked up from reference TRBV19 and TRBJ2-3, is DGGITQSPKYLFRKEGQNVTLSCEQNLNHDAMYWYRQDPGQGLRLIYYSQIVNDFQKGDIAEGYSVSREKKESFPLTVTSAQKNPTAFYLCASLSGTGDPDTQYFGPGTRLTVL.

The chain carries TRBV14 and TRBJ1-2, with D unclear. V was pared by 2 bases and J by 5 bases, with 12 bases between. This CDR3 spans 14 amino acids. Germline CDR1 is SGHDN and CDR2 is FVKESK. CDR3 sequence reads: CASSQLSAGYGYTF. CDR3 nucleotides: TGTGCCAGCAGCCAATTGTCTGCGGGGTATGGCTACACCTTC.

The chain employs TRBV6-6 and TRBJ1-2; 7 nucleotides match TRBD1. Germline CDR1 and CDR2: MNHNY and SVGAGI (reference sequence). Trimming at V came to 7 bases and at J to 14 bases, leaving 13 bases not matched to a gene. This CDR3 is built from 12 residues. CDR3 sequence (DNA): TGTGCCAGCATAGATCCGGGACAGCAAGTTACCTTC. It is translated as CASIDPGQQVTF.

Comments on this clone: A read error may produce the germline difference seen at one junction end. The chain is built from TRBV7-8 and TRBJ2-1; 7 nucleotides align to TRBD2. Germline V gene sequence: CDR1 SGHVS, CDR2 FQNEAQ. The CDR3 runs to 14 residues. CDR3: CASSLAWSREGLLF. The CDR3 DNA is TGTGCCAGCAGCTTAGCCTGGTCGAGGGAGGGCCTGCTCTTC.

The chain has TRBV21-1 and TRBJ2-7; TRBD1, the D gene given by the table, was not confirmed from the DNA. TRBV21-1 is reported as a pseudogene. The CDR3 runs 14 residues. For the CDR3, the DNA is TGTGCCAGCATCGAACTCCGACAGGGGCGCGAGCAGTACTTC. Its translation: CASIELRQGREQYF.

The V and J genes are TRBV18 and TRBJ2-1, with 15 bases identical to TRBD2. CDR3 length: 17 amino acids. Germline V gene data show CDR1 as KGHSH and CDR2 as LQKENI. The J segment lost 0 bases and the V segment lost 5 bases, leaving 2 bases of the junction unmatched. The CDR3 DNA follows: TGTGCCAGCTCAAGGACTAGCGGGGGGGGCTCCTACAATGAGCAGTTCTTC. It specifies CASSRTSGGGSYNEQFF. Full variable domain (missing parts from reference TRBV18 and TRBJ2-1): NAGVMQNPRHLVRRRGQEARLRCSPMKGHSHVYWYRQLPEEGLKFMVYLQKENIIDESGMPKERFSAEFPKEGPSILRIQQVVRGDSAAYFCASSRTSGGGSYNEQFFGPGTRLTVL.

The DNA for the CDR3 is TGTGCCAGCAGTTACACGGGAGAGGACGGCTACACCTTC. It is translated as CASSYTGEDGYTF. V gene TRBV6-2 or TRBV6-3 combines with J gene TRBJ1-2; D gene unclear. Germline V gene lookup returns CDR1 MNHEY and CDR2 SVGEGT. This CDR3 has 13 residues. V shed 2 bases and J shed 8 bases, with 12 bases lying between them.

The rearrangement joins TRBV7-2 to TRBJ2-6; D gene unclear. Germline V lookup: CDR1 SGHTA, CDR2 FQGNSA. The CDR3 loop spans 14 amino acids. Deletions cut 2 bases from V and 4 bases from J, with 6 bases between. The CDR3 DNA sequence: TGTGCCAGCAGCTTACGGTACGGGGCCAACGTCCTGACTTTC. Amino acid sequence: CASSLRYGANVLTF.

J is TRBJ2-5 and V is TRBV4-1; 15 positions match TRBD2. The germline V gene has CDR1 MGHRA and CDR2 YSYEKL. The CDR3 totals 17 residues. J was trimmed by 5 bases and V by 5 bases; bases with no gene match: 9. CDR3: CASSSKGGLAGGETQYF. The CDR3 nucleotides read TGCGCCAGCAGCTCGAAAGGGGGACTAGCGGGAGGCGAGACCCAGTACTTC.

V is TRBV11-3 and J is TRBJ2-1; a weak D match, TRBD2 (5 bases). Germline lookup yields CDR1 SGHNT and CDR2 YENEEA. The CDR3 consists of 13 residues. Trimming shortened V by 1 base and J by 10 bases, and 11 bases separated the two germline ends. The CDR3 DNA is TGTGCCAGCAGCTTAGGTGGATCGGGAGAGCAGTTCTTC. Encoded protein: CASSLGGSGEQFF.

This chain connects TRBV9 to TRBJ1-4; 7 bases are shared with TRBD1. The germline V gene has CDR1 SGDLS and CDR2 YYNGEE. The CDR3 length is 15 residues. The V gene end was trimmed by 0 bases and the J gene end by 4 bases; junction bases not matched to a gene: 3. DNA of the CDR3: TGTGCCAGCAGCGTAGAGGACAGGCTTAATGAAAAACTGTTTTTT. Translating it yields CASSVEDRLNEKLFF.

The V and J genes are TRBV30 and TRBJ2-1, with 10 bases fitting TRBD2. Germline V gives CDR1 GTSNPN, CDR2 SVGIG (reference sequence). With 4 bases clipped from V and 5 bases from J, the junction kept 2 bases outside the gene matches. This CDR3 is built from 13 residues. CDR3 bases: TGTGCCTGGACTGGACTAGCGGACAATGAGCAGTTCTTC. Protein sequence: CAWTGLADNEQFF.

V gene TRBV6-2 or TRBV6-3 combines with J gene TRBJ2-3; weak D call: TRBD1 (6 bases). Germline CDR1 is MNHEY and CDR2 is SVGEGT. Trimming removed 5 bases from V and 3 bases from J, with 9 bases in between. This CDR3 is 13 amino acids long. CDR3 DNA: TGTGCCAGCAGTCACAGGGTAACAGATACGCAGTATTTT. The encoded protein is CASSHRVTDTQYF.

This clone was counted a single time. This chain uses TRBV12-3 or TRBV12-4 with TRBJ2-7; D is uncertain. V was cut by 6 bases and J by 4 bases, with 13 bases left in between. The length of the CDR3 is 13 residues. The CDR3 loop is CASSLAGLYEQYF. The CDR3, as DNA: TGTGCCAGCAGCCTTGCCGGGTTGTACGAGCAGTACTTC.

The chain uses TRBV7-3 and TRBJ2-1; perhaps TRBD2 as D (5 bases). The germline gives CDR1 SGHTA, CDR2 FQGTGA. This CDR3 region has 12 residues. V lost 8 bases and J lost 7, with 12 bases in between. The CDR3 DNA follows: TGTGCCAGCTCGGGGTCGGAGAATGAGCAGTTCTTC. Its protein product is CASSGSENEQFF.

Note on this clone: This specimen includes other DNA sequences encoding the same CDR3. This chain joins TRBV27 and TRBJ2-2, with 8 bases fitting TRBD1. Per the germline V gene, CDR1 is MNHEY and CDR2 is SMNVEV (reference sequence). V was clipped by 3 bases and J by 1 base; unmatched bases: 1. CDR3 size: 15 residues. The CDR3 DNA follows: TGTGCCAGCAGTTTTGGACAGGGGAACACCGGGGAGCTGTTTTTT. It specifies CASSFGQGNTGELFF.

CDR3 in DNA: TGTGCCAGCAGCCCGACAGCGTCTTACTATGGCTACACCTTC. Its protein is CASSPTASYYGYTF. The chain recombines TRBV5-4 with TRBJ1-2, with D possibly matching TRBD1 (5 bases). Per the germline V gene, CDR1 is SGHNT and CDR2 is YYREEE (reference sequence). The CDR3 is 14 residues long. V was pared by 4 bases and J by 3 bases, with 13 bases between.

This clone appeared a few times. The rearrangement uses TRBV2 and TRBJ1-2; D is uncertain. V was clipped by 5 bases and J by 3 bases, with 10 bases between them. The CDR3 length is 13 residues. CDR1 SNHLY and CDR2 FYNNEI come from the germline V gene. This CDR3 reads CASSFDKDYGYTF. The CDR3 region has the DNA TGTGCCAGCAGTTTCGACAAGGACTATGGCTACACCTTC.

V gene TRBV2 combines with J gene TRBJ2-7, with 8 bases fitting TRBD2. Trimming removed 5 bases from V and 0 bases from J; junction bases left unmatched: 6. There are 15 residues in the CDR3. Germline V lookup: CDR1 SNHLY, CDR2 FYNNEI. The CDR3 region is CASSKTSGSSYEQYF. In nucleotides, the CDR3 is TGTGCCAGCAGTAAAACTAGCGGAAGCTCCTACGAGCAGTACTTC.